These T cell receptor beta chains were read from a single sample in a study of T cells after yellow fever vaccination. TCRdb reprocessed the 5' RACE reads with MiXCR, giving one entry per CDR3 protein. The sample has roughly 330,000 distinct CDR3 sequences, 4% seen once. The source material was PBMCs, sampled 5 days after the yellow fever booster vaccination. Source of these receptors: a young man who received the YFV17D yellow fever vaccine. CDR3s include the opening cysteine and the closing phenylalanine or tryptophan. Fields, in order: clone size, V gene, D gene, J gene, CDR3 DNA, CDR3 protein. A D gene is named only where the DNA matches it firmly. The size entry is marked missing in some rows and otherwise reads once, few, many or a size class.

>few|TRBV7-9|.|TRBJ2-3
TGTGCCAGCAGCCCTATAAGGGGGACAGATACGCAGTATTTT
CASSPIRGTDTQYF
>many|TRBV7-2|.|TRBJ2-3
TGTGCCAGCAGGCCTCAAGCAGATACGCAGTATTTT
CASRPQADTQYF
>few|TRBV6-5|.|TRBJ2-2
TGTGCCAGCAGTTACCGGACAATCGGGGAGCTGTTTTTT
CASSYRTIGELFF
>few|TRBV4-2|.|TRBJ1-6
TGTGCCAGCAGCCAAGGGGGACAATCCTCACCCCTCCACTTT
CASSQGGQSSPLHF
>many|TRBV5-1|.|TRBJ2-3
TGCGCCAGCAGCTTCGGACTAAATTTAGATACGCAGTATTTT
CASSFGLNLDTQYF
>.|TRBV12-3/TRBV12-4|.|TRBJ1-1
TGTGCCAGCACCGTTAGTCCGAACACTGAAGCTTTCTTT
CASTVSPNTEAFF
>many|TRBV4-3|TRBD1|TRBJ2-7
TGCGCCAGCAGCCAGGAGACAGGGTCCGAGCAGTACTTC
CASSQETGSEQYF
>few|TRBV20-1|.|TRBJ1-2
TGCAGTGCCCACGTTCGTCTGGGCTACACCTTC
CSAHVRLGYTF
>.|TRBV4-1|.|TRBJ1-5
TGCGCCAGCAGCCAAGAAACGGGGAGGGAACAGCCCCAGCATTTT
CASSQETGREQPQHF
>few|TRBV7-9|.|TRBJ1-4
TGTGCCAGCAGCCTGACAAATACTAATGAAAAACTGTTTTTT
CASSLTNTNEKLFF
>.|TRBV7-9|TRBD1|TRBJ2-6
TGTGCCAGCCGAAATTTAGGCAGGGGGCCGTTGGGGGCCAACGTCCTGACTTTC
CASRNLGRGPLGANVLTF
>many|TRBV12-3/TRBV12-4|.|TRBJ1-2
TGTGCCAGCAGTCGGAGAGGACCCGGCTACACCTTC
CASSRRGPGYTF
>many|TRBV5-1|.|TRBJ2-1
TGCGCCAGCAGGCTCAGGGATTTAGCGAACAATGAGCAGTTCTTC
CASRLRDLANNEQFF
>.|TRBV25-1|.|TRBJ2-3
TGTGCCAGCAGTGAATTGCGGGGTGGCACAGATACGCAGTATTTT
CASSELRGGTDTQYF
>many|TRBV5-1|.|TRBJ1-1
TGCGCCAGCAGCACCCAGGGAAGTGAGGGCACTGAAGCTTTCTTT
CASSTQGSEGTEAFF
>many|TRBV9|.|TRBJ1-3
TGTGCCAGCAGCGCAACCGGGACCGCTGGAAACACCATATATTTT
CASSATGTAGNTIYF
>few|TRBV29-1|.|TRBJ1-1
TGCAGCGTGGGCGGGACGGACACTGAAGCTTTCTTT
CSVGGTDTEAFF
>.|TRBV20-1|.|TRBJ2-1
TGCAGTGCTCGGGGGTTCTCCTACAATGAGCAGTTCTTC
CSARGFSYNEQFF
>.|TRBV11-2|TRBD1|TRBJ2-7
TGTGCCAGCCGGGACAGGGGGTCGGGGTACGAGCAGTACTTC
CASRDRGSGYEQYF
>many|TRBV20-1|TRBD2|TRBJ2-1
TGCAGTGCTGTACTAGCGGGGGGGATAAATGAGCAGTTCTTC
CSAVLAGGINEQFF
>many|TRBV7-3|.|TRBJ2-7
TGTGCCAGCAGCCCGCAGGGACTCGTCTCCTACGAGCAGTACTTC
CASSPQGLVSYEQYF
>many|TRBV7-6|TRBD2|TRBJ2-3
TGTGCCAGCAGCTTTCGACTAGCGGGGGGTCTGACAGATACGCAGTATTTT
CASSFRLAGGLTDTQYF
>many|TRBV6-1|.|TRBJ2-7
TGTGCCAGCCCGGGTCCGGAAATTGGGGGAATTCGGTCCTACGAGCAGTACTTC
CASPGPEIGGIRSYEQYF
>few|TRBV11-2|.|TRBJ2-2
TGTGCCAGCAGCGGCCACTATTACACCGGGGAGCTGTTTTTT
CASSGHYYTGELFF
>once|TRBV11-3|.|TRBJ2-3
TGTGCCAGCAGCTTAGATGGAGGAGGGGGCACAGATACGCAGTATTTT
CASSLDGGGGTDTQYF
>.|TRBV6-5|.|TRBJ1-1
TGTGCCAGCAGTTACGGGGTTGTCACTGAAGCTTTCTTT
CASSYGVVTEAFF
>many|TRBV5-1|TRBD2|TRBJ2-3
TGCGCCAGCAGCTTGGTCCCGAGCGGGGGCCTCACAGATACGCAGTATTTT
CASSLVPSGGLTDTQYF
>few|TRBV19|.|TRBJ2-1
TGTGCCACCGGCTTTTGGGGGGGGGACATTCTCTCCTACAATGAGCAGTTCTTC
CATGFWGGDILSYNEQFF
>.|TRBV24-1|.|TRBJ1-1
TGTGCCACCAGTAGTCCGGACACTTATCAGGGAGCTTTCTTT
CATSSPDTYQGAFF
>many|TRBV5-1|TRBD1|TRBJ2-1
TGCGCCAGCAGCGGACAGGGGGCCGATGAGCAGTTCTTC
CASSGQGADEQFF
>.|TRBV20-1|TRBD2|TRBJ2-7
TGCAGTGCGCCGAGACTAGCGGGTAGCTACGAGCAGTACTTC
CSAPRLAGSYEQYF
>few|TRBV14|TRBD2|TRBJ2-5
TGTGCCAGCAGATTTAGTAGCGGGGGAGAGACCCAGTACTTC
CASRFSSGGETQYF
>many|TRBV20-1|.|TRBJ2-1
TGCAGTGCTAGAGCGGGCGGTTACAATGAGCAGTTCTTC
CSARAGGYNEQFF
>.|TRBV7-2|TRBD1|TRBJ2-3
TGTGCCAGCAGCCCCCCAGGGACAGGGGGCAATCGGGCAGATACGCAGTATTTT
CASSPPGTGGNRADTQYF
>.|TRBV10-3|.|TRBJ1-5
TGTGCCATCAGTGAGACCTCGGGAGTTTATAGCAATCAGCCCCAGCATTTT
CAISETSGVYSNQPQHF
>few|TRBV10-3|TRBD1|TRBJ1-1
TGTGCCGCGGGCTGGACAGGGGGCCATGAGGGGACTGAAGCTTTCTTT
CAAGWTGGHEGTEAFF
>many|TRBV6-5|.|TRBJ2-5
TGTGCCAGCACTAATCCAAGAGAGGGAGAGACCCAGTACTTC
CASTNPREGETQYF
>few|TRBV5-4|.|TRBJ2-3
TGTGCCAGCTTTTCCGGGACCCGAAGCACAGATACGCAGTATTTT
CASFSGTRSTDTQYF
>.|TRBV5-5|TRBD1|TRBJ1-2
TGTGCCAGCAGCTTGATCCGGGACAGGGAGGGGGTCACCTTC
CASSLIRDREGVTF
>.|TRBV5-1|TRBD1|TRBJ2-3
TGCGCCAGCAGCGCCGGACAGGGGGTCACAGATACGCAGTATTTT
CASSAGQGVTDTQYF
>many|TRBV4-1|.|TRBJ1-6
TGCGCCAGCAGCCAAGATGTCAGGGTAGTTGATTCACCCCTCCACTTT
CASSQDVRVVDSPLHF
>.|TRBV7-2|.|TRBJ1-5
TGTGCCAGCAGCCCGTGGGGCAATCAGCCCCAGCATTTT
CASSPWGNQPQHF
>few|TRBV19|.|TRBJ2-2
TGTGCCAGTAGTGCTATTAGAAAAAAGGGCACCGGGGAGCTGTTTTTT
CASSAIRKKGTGELFF
>many|TRBV4-1|.|TRBJ2-5
TGCGCCAGCAGCCAAGGCAATGGGGGAGGCGAGACCCAGTACTTC
CASSQGNGGGETQYF
>.|TRBV4-1|TRBD2|TRBJ2-1
TGCGCCAGCAGCCAAGATTGGACTAGCGGGGGATCCTACAATGAGCAGTTCTTC
CASSQDWTSGGSYNEQFF
>.|TRBV4-3|.|TRBJ2-7
TGCGCCAGCAGCCAAGATCTTTGGTTCTACGAGCAGTACTTC
CASSQDLWFYEQYF
>few|TRBV9|.|TRBJ2-1
TGTGCCAGCAGCGCACTCTACTACAATGAGCAGTTCTTC
CASSALYYNEQFF
>many|TRBV3-1|.|TRBJ2-1
TGTGCCAGCGCCAAATTGGAGCTACCCCGGTCGGAGCAGTTCTTC
CASAKLELPRSEQFF
>many|TRBV5-1|TRBD2|TRBJ2-1
TGCGCCAGCAGCTTGGGGGCTAGCGGGGCCAATGAGCAGTTCTTC
CASSLGASGANEQFF
>few|TRBV6-6|.|TRBJ1-6
TGTGCCAGCAGTTTCCGCGAACTTTTCGGCTCCTATAATTCACCCCTCCACTTT
CASSFRELFGSYNSPLHF
>.|TRBV15|TRBD1|TRBJ2-7
TGTGCCACCAGCGGACGACAGGGCCTCTACGAGCAGTACTTC
CATSGRQGLYEQYF
>few|TRBV20-1|.|TRBJ1-5
TGCAGTGCTAGACACAGGGTGAATAGCAATCAGCCCCAGCATTTT
CSARHRVNSNQPQHF
>few|TRBV11-2|TRBD2|TRBJ2-5
TGTGCCAGCAGCTTAGCTTCGCGGGGGGGCGGGGAGACCCAGTACTTC
CASSLASRGGGETQYF
>.|TRBV6-2/TRBV6-3|TRBD1|TRBJ2-3
TGTGCCAGCCTGAGACAGGGGTCAGATACGCAGTATTTT
CASLRQGSDTQYF
>many|TRBV12-3/TRBV12-4|.|TRBJ2-1
TGTGCCAGCAGACGAGTCGATGAGCAGTTCTTC
CASRRVDEQFF